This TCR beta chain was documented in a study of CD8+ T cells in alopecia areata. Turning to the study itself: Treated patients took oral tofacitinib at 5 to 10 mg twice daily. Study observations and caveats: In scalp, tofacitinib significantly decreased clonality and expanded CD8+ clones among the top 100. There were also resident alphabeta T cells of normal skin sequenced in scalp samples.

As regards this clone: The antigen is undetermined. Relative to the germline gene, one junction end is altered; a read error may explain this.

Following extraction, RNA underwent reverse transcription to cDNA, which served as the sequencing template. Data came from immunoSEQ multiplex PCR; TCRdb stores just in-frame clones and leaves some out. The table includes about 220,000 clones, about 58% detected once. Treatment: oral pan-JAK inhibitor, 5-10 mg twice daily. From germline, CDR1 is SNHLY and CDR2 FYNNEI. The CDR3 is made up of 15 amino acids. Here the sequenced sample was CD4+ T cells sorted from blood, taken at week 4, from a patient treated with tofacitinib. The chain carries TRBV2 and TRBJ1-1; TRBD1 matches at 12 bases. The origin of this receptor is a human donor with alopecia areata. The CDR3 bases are TGTGCCACCAGTGGGACAGGGGGCCTTAACACTGAAGCTTTCTTT. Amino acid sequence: CATSGTGGLNTEAFF.